This T cell receptor beta chain was captured by sequencing in a study of shared clonotypes between healthy human individuals. Authors' methods: Filtering differed because ImmunoSEQ produced junction-only sequences that carried no quality scores. Only in-frame clones appear in the TCRdb table, and some are missing; sequencing was by immunoSEQ multiplex PCR. From that table come the V and J calls and clone size; the DNA was used to work out D and trimming. The repertoire consists of about 1.1 million clones, with about 84% occurring once and the leading ten covering 0.6% to 0.75%. The CDR3 extends over 16 amino acids. V lost 3 bases and J lost 7; bases outside the gene matches: 7. Germline V lookup: CDR1 MGHDK, CDR2 SYGVNS. Note on this clone: Its antigen is as yet unknown.

Study-level findings and limits: Several donors held around 5% of naive CD4 clonotypes in common. Only blood samples were collected, and tissue repertoires likely differ.

The source material was memory CD4+ T cells from PBMCs. The subset denotes: CD45RA-negative fraction. The chain combines TRBV25-1 with TRBJ1-6, with 9 bases identical to TRBD1. This clonotype was obtained from a man aged 18 to 30 in good health. Some clones in this sample may be carry-over from other donors' samples. In DNA form, the CDR3 reads TGTGCCAGCAGTGACCTTGGGACAGGGAGGAATTCACCCCTCCACTTT. Encoded protein: CASSDLGTGRNSPLHF.